This TCR beta chain emerged from a study of shared clonotypes between healthy human individuals. Overall study context: CD4 naive and memory got three plates each, CD8 naive two, CD8 memory one.

The genomic DNA of each subset was split evenly across several immunoSEQ plates. It was about 210 ng DNA, about 30,000 T cell genomes, that sorted-subset replicate PCRs used. Profiled with immunoSEQ multiplex PCR; TCRdb holds only in-frame clones, not every one. Counted here are around 1,100,000 clones, approximately 80% occurring once; the ten biggest clones make up roughly 0.9%. There are a few counts of this clone. The antigen is undetermined. General study points: In general, naive subsets displayed greater estimated richness than memory subsets did.

Sequencing was carried out using memory CD4+ T cells from PBMCs. The subset is: CD45RA-negative fraction. The clonotype comes from a man aged 18 to 35 in good health. Some clones in this sample may be carry-over from other donors' samples.

CDR3 loop: CASRRIPRDRGEETQYF. The CDR3 bases are TGTGCCAGCAGACGGATTCCCCGGGACAGGGGGGAGGAGACCCAGTACTTC. This chain connects TRBV2 to TRBJ2-5; the match to TRBD1 covers 11 bases. CDR1 is SNHLY, CDR2 FYNNEI, per germline. There are 17 residues in the CDR3. Trimming took 6 bases from V and 5 from J; bases not matched to a gene: 14.